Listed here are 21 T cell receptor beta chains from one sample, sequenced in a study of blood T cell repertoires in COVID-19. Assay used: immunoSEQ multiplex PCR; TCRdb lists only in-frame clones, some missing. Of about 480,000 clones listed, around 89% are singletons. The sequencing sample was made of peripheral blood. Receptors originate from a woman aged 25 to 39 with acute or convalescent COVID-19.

The CDR3 loop reads CASSHGTREGQPQHF. The CDR3 nucleotides read TGTGCCAGCAGCCATGGGACACGGGAAGGTCAGCCCCAGCATTTT. The chain uses TRBV7-9 and TRBJ1-5; possibly TRBD1 for D (6 bases). V was clipped by 5 bases and J by 6 bases, with 17 bases between them. Germline loops: CDR1 SEHNR, CDR2 FQNEAQ (reference sequence). The CDR3 is made up of 15 amino acids.

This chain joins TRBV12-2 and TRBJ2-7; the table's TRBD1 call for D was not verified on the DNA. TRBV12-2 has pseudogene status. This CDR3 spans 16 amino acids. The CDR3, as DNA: TGTGCAAGTCGGCAAACATACAGGGGGCGATCTGACGAGCAGTACTTC. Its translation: CASRQTYRGRSDEQYF.

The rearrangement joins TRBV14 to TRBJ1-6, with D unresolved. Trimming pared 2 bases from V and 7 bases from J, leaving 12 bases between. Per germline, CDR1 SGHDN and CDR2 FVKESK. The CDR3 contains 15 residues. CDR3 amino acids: CASSQSGQRNSPLHF. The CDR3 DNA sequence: TGTGCCAGCAGCCAAAGCGGCCAGCGGAATTCACCCCTCCACTTT.

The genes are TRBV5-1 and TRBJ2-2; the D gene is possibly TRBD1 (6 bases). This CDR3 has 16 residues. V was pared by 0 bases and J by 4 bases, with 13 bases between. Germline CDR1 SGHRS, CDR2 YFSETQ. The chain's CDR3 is CASSLDPGTTTGELFF. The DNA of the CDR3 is TGCGCCAGCAGCTTGGACCCCGGGACAACCACCGGGGAGCTGTTTTTT.

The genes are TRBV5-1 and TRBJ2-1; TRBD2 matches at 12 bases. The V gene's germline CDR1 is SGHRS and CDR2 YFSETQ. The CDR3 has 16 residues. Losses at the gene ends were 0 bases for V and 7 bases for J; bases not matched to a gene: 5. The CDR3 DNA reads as TGCGCCAGCAGCTTGGAGGCTAGCGGGGGGGCAAATGAGCAGTTCTTC. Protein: CASSLEASGGANEQFF.

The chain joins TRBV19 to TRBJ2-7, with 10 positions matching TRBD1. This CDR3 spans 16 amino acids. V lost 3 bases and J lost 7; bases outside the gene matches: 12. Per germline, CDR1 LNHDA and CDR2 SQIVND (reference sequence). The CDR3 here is CASSIVHGTGAREQYF. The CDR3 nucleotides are TGTGCCAGTAGTATCGTCCATGGGACAGGGGCGCGAGAGCAGTACTTC.

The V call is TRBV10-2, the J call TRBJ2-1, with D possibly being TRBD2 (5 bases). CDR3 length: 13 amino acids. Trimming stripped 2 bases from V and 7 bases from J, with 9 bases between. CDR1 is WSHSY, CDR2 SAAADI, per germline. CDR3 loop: CASSEGLPNEQFF. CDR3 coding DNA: TGCGCCAGCAGTGAGGGACTTCCGAATGAGCAGTTCTTC.

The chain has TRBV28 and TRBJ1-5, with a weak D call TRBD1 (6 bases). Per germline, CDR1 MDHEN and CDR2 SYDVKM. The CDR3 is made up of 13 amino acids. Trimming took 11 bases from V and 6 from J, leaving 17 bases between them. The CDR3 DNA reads TGTGCCTGCATACAGGGAAAGGGTCAGCCCCAGCATTTT. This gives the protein CACIQGKGQPQHF. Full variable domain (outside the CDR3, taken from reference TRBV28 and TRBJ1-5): DVKVTQSSRYLVKRTGEKVFLECVQDMDHENMFWYRQDPGLGLRLIYFSYDVKMKEKGDIPEGYSVSREKKERFSLILESASTNQTSMYLCACIQGKGQPQHFGDGTRLSIL.

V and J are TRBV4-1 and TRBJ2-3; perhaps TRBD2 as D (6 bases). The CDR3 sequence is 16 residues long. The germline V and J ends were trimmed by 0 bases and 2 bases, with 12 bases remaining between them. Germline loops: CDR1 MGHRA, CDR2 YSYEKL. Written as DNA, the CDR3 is TGCGCCAGCAGCCAAGATAGCGGACTAAACACAGATACGCAGTATTTT. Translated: CASSQDSGLNTDTQYF.

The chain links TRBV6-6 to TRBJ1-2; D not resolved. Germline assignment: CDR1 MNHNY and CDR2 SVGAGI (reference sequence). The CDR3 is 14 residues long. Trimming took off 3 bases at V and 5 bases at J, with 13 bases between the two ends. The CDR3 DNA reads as TGTGCCAGCAGTTATCGGGGAGGGATTTATGGCTACACCTTC. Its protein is CASSYRGGIYGYTF.

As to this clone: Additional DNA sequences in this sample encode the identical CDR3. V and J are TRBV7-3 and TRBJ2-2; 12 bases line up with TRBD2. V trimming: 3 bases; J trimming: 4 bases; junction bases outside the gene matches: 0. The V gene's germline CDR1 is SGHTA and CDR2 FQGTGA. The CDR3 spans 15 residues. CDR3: CASSLGLAGTGELFF. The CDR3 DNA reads TGTGCCAGCAGCTTGGGACTAGCGGGCACCGGGGAGCTGTTTTTT. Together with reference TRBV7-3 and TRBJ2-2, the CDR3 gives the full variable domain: GAGVSQTPSNKVTEKGKYVELRCDPISGHTALYWYRQSLGQGPEFLIYFQGTGAADDSGLPNDRFFAVRPEGSVSTLKIQRTERGDSAVYLCASSLGLAGTGELFFGEGSRLTVL.

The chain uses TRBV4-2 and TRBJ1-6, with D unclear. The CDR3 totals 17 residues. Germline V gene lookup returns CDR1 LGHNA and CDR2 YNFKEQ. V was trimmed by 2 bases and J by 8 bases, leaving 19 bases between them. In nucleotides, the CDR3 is TGTGCCAGCAGCCAATCGAGTCTTTTGGAGCCTTATTCACCCCTCCACTTT. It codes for CASSQSSLLEPYSPLHF.

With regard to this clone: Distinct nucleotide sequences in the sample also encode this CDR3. The CDR3 DNA reads TGTGCCTGGAGCGGGAGCTCCTATAATTCACCCCTCCACTTT. It specifies CAWSGSSYNSPLHF. The chain couples TRBV30 to TRBJ1-6, with D unresolved. Germline values: CDR1 GTSNPN, CDR2 SVGIG (reference sequence). The V end lost 3 bases, the J end lost 0 bases, and 6 bases lay between the germline ends. The CDR3 contains 14 residues.

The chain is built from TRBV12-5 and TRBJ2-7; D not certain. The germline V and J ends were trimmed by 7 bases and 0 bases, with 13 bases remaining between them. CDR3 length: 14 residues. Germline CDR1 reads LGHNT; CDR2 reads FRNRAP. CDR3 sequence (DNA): TGTGCTAGTGTTCCCGCGGAAAACTCCTACGAGCAGTACTTC. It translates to CASVPAENSYEQYF.

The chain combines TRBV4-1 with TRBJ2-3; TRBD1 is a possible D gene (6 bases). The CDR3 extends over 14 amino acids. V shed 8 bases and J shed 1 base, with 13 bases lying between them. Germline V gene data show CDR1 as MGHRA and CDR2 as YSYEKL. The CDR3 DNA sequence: TGCGCCAGCTCCAGGGGAATGGGCACAGATACGCAGTATTTT. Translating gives CASSRGMGTDTQYF.

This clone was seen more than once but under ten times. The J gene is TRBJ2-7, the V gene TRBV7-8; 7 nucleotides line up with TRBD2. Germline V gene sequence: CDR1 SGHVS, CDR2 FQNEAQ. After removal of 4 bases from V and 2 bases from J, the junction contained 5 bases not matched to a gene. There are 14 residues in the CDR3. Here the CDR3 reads CASSSPAGAYEQYF. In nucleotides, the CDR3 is TGTGCCAGCAGCTCGCCCGCGGGGGCCTACGAGCAGTACTTC.

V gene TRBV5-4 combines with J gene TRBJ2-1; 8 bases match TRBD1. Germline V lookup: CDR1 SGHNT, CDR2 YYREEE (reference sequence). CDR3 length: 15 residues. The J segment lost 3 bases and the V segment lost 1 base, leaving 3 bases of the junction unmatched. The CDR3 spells CASSLRTGSYNEQFF. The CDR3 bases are TGTGCCAGCAGCTTGAGGACAGGGAGCTACAATGAGCAGTTCTTC.

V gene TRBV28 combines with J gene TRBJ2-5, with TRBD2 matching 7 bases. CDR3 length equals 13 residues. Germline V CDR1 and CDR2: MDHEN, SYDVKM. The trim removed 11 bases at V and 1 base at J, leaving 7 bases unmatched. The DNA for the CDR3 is TGTGCCTCTCGGGGCGGGGGCCAAGAGACCCAGTACTTC. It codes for CASRGGGQETQYF.

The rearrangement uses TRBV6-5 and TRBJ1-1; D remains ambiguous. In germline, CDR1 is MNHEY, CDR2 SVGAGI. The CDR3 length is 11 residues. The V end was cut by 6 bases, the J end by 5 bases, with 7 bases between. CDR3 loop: CASRQSTEAFF. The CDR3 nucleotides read TGTGCCAGCAGACAGAGTACTGAAGCTTTCTTT.

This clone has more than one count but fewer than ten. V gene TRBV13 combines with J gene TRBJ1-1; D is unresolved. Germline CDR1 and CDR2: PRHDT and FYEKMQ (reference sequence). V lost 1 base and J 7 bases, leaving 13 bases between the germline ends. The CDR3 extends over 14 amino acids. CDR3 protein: CASSLEVAGNEAFF. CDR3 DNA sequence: TGTGCCAGCAGCTTAGAGGTTGCGGGGAATGAAGCTTTCTTT.

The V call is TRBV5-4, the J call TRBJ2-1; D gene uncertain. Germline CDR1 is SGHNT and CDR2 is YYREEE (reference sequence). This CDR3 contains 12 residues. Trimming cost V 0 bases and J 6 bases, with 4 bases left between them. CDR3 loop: CASSLDSNEQFF. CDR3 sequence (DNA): TGTGCCAGCAGCTTGGACAGCAATGAGCAGTTCTTC.